The 25 T cell receptor beta chains below were found in one sample sequenced in a study of cytomegalovirus exposure and HLA in healthy donors. The PCR was carried out with 60 Vbeta primers and 13 Jbeta primers. Data came from immunoSEQ multiplex PCR; TCRdb stores just in-frame clones and leaves some out. There are about 140,000 clones in the sample; approximately 85% occur only once, and around 8.1% lies in the top ten. The specimen sequenced was PBMCs. These receptors all come from a woman aged 45 to 65 in good health and CMV-seropositive.

This sequence joins TRBV28 and TRBJ2-7; 8 positions agree with TRBD1. V trimming: 5 bases; J trimming: 3 bases; junction bases outside the gene matches: 12. In germline, CDR1 is MDHEN, CDR2 SYDVKM. The CDR3 is 16 residues long. The CDR3 protein is CASSPGGQGRLYEQYF. CDR3 in DNA: TGTGCCAGCAGTCCCGGAGGACAGGGTCGGCTCTACGAGCAGTACTTC.

The chain recombines TRBV6-1 with TRBJ1-1; no clear D. Trimming cost V 1 base and J 7 bases, with 7 bases left between them. Germline V gives CDR1 MNHNS, CDR2 SASEGT. The CDR3 is 12 residues long. The chain's CDR3 is CASSEVQLEAFF. The CDR3 nucleotides read TGTGCCAGCAGTGAAGTACAGCTTGAAGCTTTCTTT.

The chain couples TRBV18 to TRBJ2-1; the match to TRBD1 covers 7 bases. The CDR3 runs to 13 residues. Germline loops: CDR1 KGHSH, CDR2 LQKENI. V was pared by 3 bases and J by 10 bases, with 6 bases of the junction left unmatched. CDR3 bases: TGTGCCAGCTCACCGGGCGGACAGGTAGAGCAGTTCTTC. Its protein is CASSPGGQVEQFF.

The chain employs TRBV28 and TRBJ2-1, with a tentative D call TRBD2 (6 bases). The length of the CDR3 is 14 residues. Germline loops: CDR1 MDHEN, CDR2 SYDVKM. V lost 9 bases to trimming and J lost 5 bases, with 17 bases between them. The CDR3 loop is CASEWREKNNEQFF. The CDR3 DNA follows: TGTGCCAGTGAATGGAGGGAGAAGAACAATGAGCAGTTCTTC.

This chain links TRBV5-1 with TRBJ1-1; TRBD1 matches 9 bases. With V trimmed by 0 bases and J by 11 bases, 8 bases remained unmatched. CDR1 is SGHRS, CDR2 YFSETQ, per germline. The CDR3 extends over 14 amino acids. In nucleotides, the CDR3 is TGCGCCAGCAGCTTGGGGGGGACAGGGTGGATGGCTTTCTTT. It is translated as CASSLGGTGWMAFF.

This chain uses TRBV27 with TRBJ2-3, with D perhaps TRBD2 (6 bases). V was cut by 5 bases and J by 1 base, with 7 bases left in between. In germline, CDR1 is MNHEY, CDR2 SMNVEV (reference sequence). The CDR3 has 13 residues. The CDR3 bases are TGTGCCAGCAGTCGCGGGGGCACAGATACGCAGTATTTT. Its protein product is CASSRGGTDTQYF.

The genes are TRBV6-5 and TRBJ1-2, with 8 bases matching TRBD1. CDR1 is MNHEY, CDR2 SVGAGI, per germline. The CDR3 is 13 residues long. V was pared by 5 bases and J by 4 bases, with 3 bases of the junction left unmatched. As DNA, the CDR3 is TGTGCCAGCAGTAGACAGGGGAGCTATGGCTACACCTTC. Translation: CASSRQGSYGYTF.

This chain uses TRBV5-1 with TRBJ1-2; possibly TRBD1 for D (5 bases). V was clipped by 2 bases and J by 0 bases, with 17 bases between them. This CDR3 has 17 amino acids. Germline CDR1 and CDR2: SGHRS and YFSETQ. CDR3 loop: CASSFLPGLQANYGYTF. CDR3 coding DNA: TGCGCCAGCAGCTTTCTTCCGGGACTCCAAGCTAACTATGGCTACACCTTC.

The chain carries TRBV7-9 and TRBJ1-1, with D tentatively TRBD1 (6 bases). The CDR3 runs to 14 residues. Trimming cost V 3 bases and J 2 bases, with 10 bases left between them. The germline CDR1 and CDR2 sequences are SEHNR and FQNEAQ (reference sequence). CDR3 sequence reads: CASSFTQGNTEAFF. The CDR3 region has the DNA TGTGCCAGCAGCTTTACACAGGGTAACACTGAAGCTTTCTTT.

The V and J genes are TRBV7-9 and TRBJ2-1; tentative D call: TRBD1 (5 bases). CDR3 size: 13 residues. CDR1 and CDR2 (germline): SEHNR, FQNEAQ (reference sequence). The V end was cut by 4 bases, the J end by 8 bases, with 12 bases between. The CDR3 DNA reads TGTGCCAGCAGCTCCCCCCAGGGTTATGAGCAGTTCTTC. Translated: CASSSPQGYEQFF.

The chain couples TRBV6-6 to TRBJ2-1; 13 nucleotides match TRBD2. The CDR3 spans 16 residues. Germline loops: CDR1 MNHNY, CDR2 SVGAGI (reference sequence). V dropped 10 bases and J dropped 7; count of bases not matched to a gene: 13. Here the CDR3 reads CATLGTSGIVANEQFF. The CDR3 nucleotides read TGTGCCACCCTAGGGACTAGCGGGATAGTTGCAAATGAGCAGTTCTTC.

A note on this clone: The junction and the germline gene differ at one end; a read error may be behind it. The gene calls are TRBV28 and TRBJ2-7; D perhaps matches TRBD1 (6 bases). CDR3 length: 12 residues. Germline V gene sequence: CDR1 MDHEN, CDR2 SYDVKM. This CDR3 reads CASREPPGTSDF. CDR3 DNA: TGTGCCAGCAGGGAGCCGCCCGGGACAAGCGACTTC.

The rearrangement links TRBV21-1 to TRBJ2-7; the table gives TRBD2 as D, unverified against the DNA. TRBV21-1 is annotated as a pseudogene. The CDR3 loop spans 18 amino acids. The DNA of the CDR3 is TGTGCCAGCAGCAAAAACAGGCTTGCGGCTAGCGGAGCCTACGAGCAGTACTTC. Protein: CASSKNRLAASGAYEQYF.

The V call is TRBV28, the J call TRBJ1-1; D unresolved. The CDR3 runs to 14 residues. V was shortened by 3 bases and J by 6 bases, with 14 bases between the two germline ends. CDR1 MDHEN and CDR2 SYDVKM come from the germline V gene. CDR3 region: CASSLGFRRAEAFF. CDR3 DNA sequence: TGTGCCAGCAGTTTGGGGTTTAGGAGGGCTGAAGCTTTCTTT.

The chain recombines TRBV5-1 with TRBJ1-3, with a weak D call TRBD1 (5 bases). The CDR3 is made up of 16 amino acids. The germline V gene encodes CDR1 SGHRS and CDR2 YFSETQ. Trimming pared 0 bases from V and 0 bases from J, leaving 10 bases between. The CDR3 bases are TGCGCCAGCAGCTTGGTTGGGGCCTTCTCTGGAAACACCATATATTTT. Protein product: CASSLVGAFSGNTIYF.

V gene TRBV7-9 combines with J gene TRBJ2-7, with 7 bases lining up with TRBD2. J lost 6 bases, V lost 4 bases, and 21 bases had no gene match. Germline V gene lookup returns CDR1 SEHNR and CDR2 FQNEAQ (reference sequence). This CDR3 comprises 18 residues. DNA of the CDR3: TGTGCCAGCAGCTCCTGGACGACGGGGGGTATTGTTACCTTCGAGCAGTACTTC. Translating it yields CASSSWTTGGIVTFEQYF.

The gene calls are TRBV4-2 and TRBJ2-7, with 10 bases fitting TRBD2. This CDR3 is 18 amino acids long. Trimming removed 0 bases from V and 1 base from J; junction bases left unmatched: 9. Germline V gene lookup returns CDR1 LGHNA and CDR2 YNFKEQ. CDR3 coding DNA: TGTGCCAGCAGCCAAGATCCCTCTGGACTAGCGGAATCCTACGAGCAGTACTTC. It codes for CASSQDPSGLAESYEQYF.

This clone was observed once. The rearrangement joins TRBV7-2 to TRBJ2-5; TRBD2 agrees at 10 bases. In germline, CDR1 is SGHTA, CDR2 FQGNSA. The CDR3 has 15 residues. The junction had 7 bases not matched to a gene; V was cut back by 4 bases and J by 5 bases. This CDR3 is CASSYQGTSAETQYF. The CDR3 bases are TGTGCCAGCAGCTATCAGGGGACTAGCGCTGAGACCCAGTACTTC.

This chain connects TRBV29-1 to TRBJ2-4, with a tentative D call TRBD2 (5 bases). This CDR3 region has 13 residues. V dropped 2 bases and J dropped 6 bases, with 11 bases sitting between them. The germline gives CDR1 SQVTM, CDR2 ANQGSEA. The CDR3 bases are TGCAGCGTTGAATCTTCCCGGGGAAACATTCAGTACTTC. Protein sequence: CSVESSRGNIQYF.

This chain uses TRBV9 with TRBJ2-7; 9 bases align to TRBD2. With V trimmed by 6 bases and J by 2 bases, 3 bases remained unmatched. Germline CDR1 and CDR2: SGDLS and YYNGEE. This CDR3 has 13 amino acids. CDR3 protein: CASNPSGTYEQYF. CDR3 sequence (DNA): TGTGCCAGCAACCCTAGCGGGACCTACGAGCAGTACTTC.

The rearrangement links TRBV18 to TRBJ2-1, with 9 nucleotides matching TRBD2. Germline V gene data show CDR1 as KGHSH and CDR2 as LQKENI. V shed 5 bases, J shed 2 bases, and the junction held 7 bases outside the gene matches. The CDR3 runs to 16 residues. CDR3 sequence: CASSSLSGGAYNEQFF. The CDR3 DNA is TGTGCCAGCTCATCCCTTAGCGGGGGAGCCTACAATGAGCAGTTCTTC.

This clone occurred a few times. V usage is TRBV29-1 and J usage is TRBJ2-3; 13 bases agree with TRBD2. This CDR3 contains 13 residues. The germline gives CDR1 SQVTM, CDR2 ANQGSEA. V shed 4 bases, J shed 9 bases, and the junction held 4 bases outside the gene matches. The CDR3 region is CSVGTSGGGTQYF. CDR3 bases: TGCAGCGTTGGGACTAGCGGGGGCGGGACGCAGTATTTT.

This clone was observed a few times. V gene TRBV5-1 combines with J gene TRBJ2-5, with 9 bases fitting TRBD2. V dropped 0 bases and J dropped 2; count of bases not matched to a gene: 5. The CDR3 runs to 16 residues. Germline CDR1 is SGHRS and CDR2 is YFSETQ. CDR3 amino acids: CASSLEVSGGQETQYF. The CDR3 bases are TGCGCCAGCAGCTTGGAGGTTAGCGGGGGTCAAGAGACCCAGTACTTC.

CDR3 in amino acids: CASSRYTPSSGNTIYF. CDR3 coding DNA: TGTGCCAGCAGCCGATATACCCCCAGCTCTGGAAACACCATATATTTT. V and J are TRBV7-2 and TRBJ1-3; D unresolved. Germline CDR1 reads SGHTA; CDR2 reads FQGNSA. V lost 5 bases, J lost 0 bases, and 14 bases lay in between. The CDR3 is made up of 16 amino acids.

The chain has TRBV28 and TRBJ2-5, with D maybe TRBD2 (6 bases). There are 17 residues in the CDR3. Trimming pared 2 bases from V and 3 bases from J, leaving 19 bases between. The germline gives CDR1 MDHEN, CDR2 SYDVKM. The CDR3 region is CASSLGAPLSGEETQYF. As DNA, the CDR3 is TGTGCCAGCAGTTTAGGAGCGCCGCTATCGGGGGAAGAGACCCAGTACTTC.